The clone carrying this T cell receptor (beta chain) has a handful of counts. These data belong to a study of CD8 T cells in ankylosing spondylitis. Via MiXCR, TCRdb re-called the 5' RACE reads, giving one row per CDR3 protein. This sample has 300,000 to 400,000 distinct CDR3 sequences, with approximately 14% found just once. Trimming took 4 bases from V and 0 from J; bases not matched to a gene: 0. The CDR3 has 14 residues. CDR1 ENHRY and CDR2 SYGVKD come from the germline V gene. J is TRBJ1-1 and V is TRBV10-3; 9 bases match TRBD1. The sequence was collected from a male donor with ankylosing spondylitis or in good health (not recorded which). The sample taken for sequencing was blood, either unsorted or a sorted T cell fraction (not recorded which). The CDR3 sequence: CAISGTGVNTEAFF. CDR3 DNA: TGTGCCATCAGTGGGACAGGGGTGAACACTGAAGCTTTCTTT.